This note documents a single T cell receptor (beta chain) sequence. The data originate from a study of blood T cell repertoires in COVID-19. Study background: Samples of COVID-19 (acute and convalescent) were obtained from the United States, Italy and Spain. PBMCs, B-cell-depleted T cells, or T cells provided the cDNA or gDNA that made up the material.

Germline V CDR1 and CDR2: KGHDR, SFDVKD. V was shortened by 4 bases and J by 4 bases, with 10 bases between the two germline ends. This CDR3 has 14 residues. In the original workflow: Reference gene primer amplification gave estimated nucleated cell counts. TCRdb's table, derived via immunoSEQ multiplex PCR, lists solely in-frame clones and lacks some. V and J calls and clone size are as listed in that table; D and trimming were resolved from the DNA. The table lists about 130,000 clones, 74% of them singletons. The specimen was peripheral blood. The V gene is TRBV24-1, the J gene TRBJ1-5; D perhaps matches TRBD1 (5 bases). The receptor was derived from a man aged 55 to 70 with acute or convalescent COVID-19. The CDR3 loop is CATSDGSGNQPQHF. The DNA of the CDR3 is TGTGCCACCAGTGACGGGTCAGGGAATCAGCCCCAGCATTTT.